A selection of T cell receptor beta chains follows, all from one sample in a study of blood T cell repertoires in COVID-19. Clones were sequenced by immunoSEQ multiplex PCR, and TCRdb holds only the in-frame ones, with some missing. The sample records 130,000 to 150,000 clones, over 75% being singletons. The sequencing sample was made of PBMCs or T cells enriched from blood (not recorded which). The receptor source for this set is a woman aged 25-40 years with acute COVID-19. Both conserved end residues are part of each CDR3. The D gene is left open where the match is weak. Clone size is shown for a subset of rows, as once, few, many or a class of expanded clone.

V gene: TRBV28; D gene: TRBD1; J gene: TRBJ1-2; clone size: -; CDR3 protein: CASSDITGTGFVGYTF; CDR3 DNA: TGTGCCAGCAGCGACATAACCGGGACAGGATTTGTTGGCTACACCTTC
V gene: TRBV6-5; D gene: -; J gene: TRBJ1-5; clone size: -; CDR3 protein: CASIMRQGLNQPQHF; CDR3 DNA: TGTGCCAGCATCATGAGGCAGGGGCTCAATCAGCCCCAGCATTTT
V gene: TRBV5-1; D gene: TRBD2; J gene: TRBJ2-7; clone size: -; CDR3 protein: CASSLQGLGYEQYF; CDR3 DNA: TGCGCCAGCAGCTTACAGGGACTAGGATACGAGCAGTACTTC
V gene: TRBV27; D gene: -; J gene: TRBJ1-2; clone size: -; CDR3 protein: CASSPRGAQGYTF; CDR3 DNA: TGTGCCAGCAGTCCTCGTGGGGCACAGGGCTACACCTTC
V gene: TRBV19; D gene: TRBD1; J gene: TRBJ1-1; clone size: -; CDR3 protein: CASRPASTGGNTEAFF; CDR3 DNA: TGTGCCAGTAGGCCGGCTTCGACAGGGGGCAACACTGAAGCTTTCTTT
V gene: TRBV11-1; D gene: TRBD2; J gene: TRBJ2-7; clone size: -; CDR3 protein: CASSQWTSGEGYEQYF; CDR3 DNA: TGTGCCAGCAGCCAATGGACTAGCGGGGAGGGCTACGAGCAGTACTTC
V gene: TRBV29-1; D gene: -; J gene: TRBJ2-7; clone size: -; CDR3 protein: CSGQGSSYEQYF; CDR3 DNA: TGCAGCGGGCAGGGTTCTTCCTACGAGCAGTACTTC
V gene: TRBV11-2; D gene: TRBD1; J gene: TRBJ2-5; clone size: -; CDR3 protein: CASNQPGQGTETQYF; CDR3 DNA: TGTGCCAGCAACCAACCGGGACAGGGGACCGAGACCCAGTACTTC
V gene: TRBV9; D gene: -; J gene: TRBJ2-7; clone size: -; CDR3 protein: CASSPQGPGYYEQYF; CDR3 DNA: TGTGCCAGCAGCCCACAGGGTCCGGGATATTACGAGCAGTACTTC
V gene: TRBV19; D gene: -; J gene: TRBJ1-2; clone size: -; CDR3 protein: CASSIDPAGNYGYTF; CDR3 DNA: TGTGCCAGTAGTATCGACCCGGCAGGGAACTATGGCTACACCTTC
V gene: TRBV6-2/TRBV6-3; D gene: -; J gene: TRBJ2-4; clone size: -; CDR3 protein: CASSAGLIAKNIQYF; CDR3 DNA: TGTGCCAGCAGCGCGGGACTGATAGCCAAAAACATTCAGTACTTC
V gene: TRBV19; D gene: TRBD2; J gene: TRBJ2-1; clone size: once; CDR3 protein: CASSIDGESGRVYEQFF; CDR3 DNA: TGTGCCAGTAGTATAGATGGAGAGAGCGGGAGGGTCTATGAGCAGTTCTTC
V gene: TRBV5-8; D gene: -; J gene: TRBJ2-7; clone size: few; CDR3 protein: CASSLEGAYEQYF; CDR3 DNA: TGTGCCAGCAGCTTGGAGGGAGCCTACGAGCAGTACTTC
V gene: TRBV30; D gene: TRBD1; J gene: TRBJ1-2; clone size: -; CDR3 protein: CAWSVGTGYGYTF; CDR3 DNA: TGTGCCTGGAGTGTTGGGACAGGGTACGGCTACACCTTC
V gene: TRBV4-2; D gene: -; J gene: TRBJ2-2; clone size: -; CDR3 protein: CASSQVSVIPNTGELFF; CDR3 DNA: TGTGCCAGCAGCCAAGTATCGGTTATACCGAACACCGGGGAGCTGTTTTTT
V gene: TRBV27; D gene: -; J gene: TRBJ2-3; clone size: once; CDR3 protein: CASSLTDLDTQYF; CDR3 DNA: TGTGCCAGCAGTTTAACTGATCTTGATACGCAGTATTTT
V gene: TRBV6-1; D gene: -; J gene: TRBJ2-6; clone size: -; CDR3 protein: CASSDQDGGANVLTF; CDR3 DNA: TGTGCCAGCAGTGACCAGGATGGGGGGGCCAACGTCCTGACTTTC
V gene: TRBV7-6; D gene: -; J gene: TRBJ2-3; clone size: -; CDR3 protein: CASSLALTDTQYF; CDR3 DNA: TGTGCCAGCAGCTTAGCTTTAACAGATACGCAGTATTTT
V gene: TRBV27; D gene: -; J gene: TRBJ2-5; clone size: -; CDR3 protein: CASSLVRGLGTQYF; CDR3 DNA: TGTGCCAGCAGTTTAGTCAGGGGCCTCGGGACCCAGTACTTC
V gene: TRBV5-4; D gene: TRBD1; J gene: TRBJ1-4; clone size: -; CDR3 protein: CASSLDPGQGDEKLFF; CDR3 DNA: TGTGCCAGCAGCTTGGATCCGGGACAGGGAGATGAAAAACTGTTTTTT
V gene: TRBV5-8; D gene: -; J gene: TRBJ2-3; clone size: few; CDR3 protein: CASTTPLADTQYF; CDR3 DNA: TGTGCCAGCACTACGCCCCTCGCAGATACGCAGTATTTT
V gene: TRBV28; D gene: TRBD2; J gene: TRBJ2-7; clone size: -; CDR3 protein: CASSTGTREQYF; CDR3 DNA: TGTGCCAGCAGTACCGGGACTAGGGAGCAGTACTTC
V gene: TRBV30; D gene: TRBD1; J gene: TRBJ1-2; clone size: -; CDR3 protein: CAWSPLNDRDRYGYTF; CDR3 DNA: TGTGCCTGGAGTCCCCTAAATGACAGGGATCGATATGGCTACACCTTC
V gene: TRBV28; D gene: -; J gene: TRBJ2-1; clone size: -; CDR3 protein: CASSLWFGGLHNEQFF; CDR3 DNA: TGTGCCAGCAGTTTATGGTTCGGCGGCCTACACAATGAGCAGTTCTTC
V gene: TRBV5-1; D gene: -; J gene: TRBJ2-1; clone size: -; CDR3 protein: CASTTGTSYNEQFF; CDR3 DNA: TGCGCCAGCACAACGGGTACATCCTACAATGAGCAGTTCTTC
V gene: TRBV18; D gene: TRBD2; J gene: TRBJ2-3; clone size: -; CDR3 protein: CASSAPLAGGTDTQYF; CDR3 DNA: TGTGCCAGCTCAGCCCCCCTAGCGGGAGGCACAGATACGCAGTATTTT
V gene: TRBV30; D gene: -; J gene: TRBJ1-1; clone size: -; CDR3 protein: CAWSVWGNTEAFF; CDR3 DNA: TGTGCCTGGAGTGTATGGGGCAACACTGAAGCTTTCTTT
V gene: TRBV30; D gene: -; J gene: TRBJ1-2; clone size: -; CDR3 protein: CAWSRATGTYGYTF; CDR3 DNA: TGTGCCTGGAGTAGAGCGACAGGAACCTATGGCTACACCTTC
V gene: TRBV7-9; D gene: TRBD1; J gene: TRBJ2-1; clone size: -; CDR3 protein: CASASIDRGRLGSYNEQFF; CDR3 DNA: TGTGCCAGCGCGAGTATAGACAGGGGTCGCCTCGGCTCCTACAATGAGCAGTTCTTC
V gene: TRBV10-3; D gene: -; J gene: TRBJ1-2; clone size: -; CDR3 protein: CAISESGLGYTF; CDR3 DNA: TGTGCCATCAGTGAGTCCGGGTTGGGCTACACCTTC
V gene: TRBV5-1; D gene: -; J gene: TRBJ2-2; clone size: -; CDR3 protein: CASSLAGDRTGELFF; CDR3 DNA: TGCGCCAGCAGCCTGGCAGGGGATCGTACCGGGGAGCTGTTTTTT
V gene: TRBV18; D gene: -; J gene: TRBJ1-5; clone size: -; CDR3 protein: CASSPSGDQPQHF; CDR3 DNA: TGTGCCAGCTCACCTTCGGGTGACCAGCCCCAGCATTTT
V gene: TRBV9; D gene: TRBD1; J gene: TRBJ2-2; clone size: -; CDR3 protein: CASSIDRDRGRPGELFF; CDR3 DNA: TGTGCCAGCAGCATCGACCGGGACAGGGGGCGCCCCGGGGAGCTGTTTTTT
V gene: TRBV6-5; D gene: TRBD2; J gene: TRBJ2-7; clone size: -; CDR3 protein: CASMRTSGIYEQYF; CDR3 DNA: TGTGCCAGCATGAGGACTAGCGGAATTTACGAGCAGTACTTC
V gene: TRBV2; D gene: -; J gene: TRBJ2-2; clone size: -; CDR3 protein: CASSEGRVGELFF; CDR3 DNA: TGTGCCAGCAGTGAAGGGAGGGTCGGGGAGCTGTTTTTT
V gene: TRBV7-3; D gene: TRBD1; J gene: TRBJ2-1; clone size: -; CDR3 protein: CASSRTGGEWDEQFF; CDR3 DNA: TGTGCCAGCAGCAGGACAGGGGGAGAGTGGGATGAGCAGTTCTTC
V gene: TRBV2; D gene: TRBD2; J gene: TRBJ2-2; clone size: few; CDR3 protein: CASSALRTSGRGTGELFF; CDR3 DNA: TGTGCCAGCAGTGCCCTAAGGACTAGCGGGAGAGGAACCGGGGAGCTGTTTTTT
V gene: TRBV6-1; D gene: -; J gene: TRBJ1-1; clone size: -; CDR3 protein: CASSDEILNTEAFF; CDR3 DNA: TGTGCCAGCAGTGACGAGATACTGAACACTGAAGCTTTCTTT
V gene: TRBV11-3; D gene: TRBD1; J gene: TRBJ1-4; clone size: -; CDR3 protein: CASSLDVGQGALEREKLFF; CDR3 DNA: TGTGCCAGCAGCTTAGATGTAGGACAGGGGGCATTGGAGCGTGAAAAACTGTTTTTT
V gene: TRBV5-1; D gene: TRBD1; J gene: TRBJ2-7; clone size: -; CDR3 protein: CASSYLAGQGGGYEQYF; CDR3 DNA: TGCGCCAGCAGCTATCTCGCGGGACAGGGTGGAGGCTACGAGCAGTACTTC
V gene: TRBV20-1; D gene: -; J gene: TRBJ1-2; clone size: -; CDR3 protein: CSASPTGVYGYTF; CDR3 DNA: TGCAGTGCTAGTCCCACAGGTGTCTATGGCTACACCTTC
V gene: TRBV6-4; D gene: TRBD1; J gene: TRBJ1-5; clone size: -; CDR3 protein: CASRDRVSGQPQHF; CDR3 DNA: TGTGCCAGCAGGGACAGGGTAAGCGGTCAGCCCCAGCATTTT
V gene: TRBV19; D gene: -; J gene: TRBJ1-1; clone size: -; CDR3 protein: CASSSQYFSPEAFF; CDR3 DNA: TGTGCCAGTAGTTCCCAGTATTTCTCTCCTGAAGCTTTCTTT